Shown below are 6 T cell receptor beta chains from a single sample sequenced in a study of shared clonotypes between healthy human individuals. TCRdb's table, derived via immunoSEQ multiplex PCR, lists solely in-frame clones and lacks some. The table has about 1.5 million clones, around 98% seen once; the top ten hold about 0.4%. The sample taken for sequencing was naive CD4+ T cells sorted from blood. Subset given: CD45RA+ positively selected. The origin of the receptors is a man under 40 in good health.

V gene TRBV4-3 combines with J gene TRBJ1-4; D gene uncertain. The V and J ends lost 4 bases and 0 bases respectively, with 15 bases between them. Looked up from germline, CDR1 is LGHNA and CDR2 is YSLEER. The CDR3 is 17 amino acids. The CDR3 DNA reads TGCGCCAGCAGCCGCGATTGGGCCATAGCAACTAATGAAAAACTGTTTTTT. Its protein is CASSRDWAIATNEKLFF.

The genes are TRBV30 and TRBJ1-5, with D unresolved. This CDR3 is built from 16 residues. Looked up from germline, CDR1 is GTSNPN and CDR2 is SVGIG (reference sequence). Trimming pared 1 base from V and 1 base from J, leaving 14 bases between. This chain's CDR3 is CAWSAWTEGSNQPQHF. The CDR3, as DNA: TGTGCCTGGAGTGCCTGGACGGAGGGAAGCAATCAGCCCCAGCATTTT.

The chain links TRBV7-9 to TRBJ1-1; TRBD1 matches 9 bases. V was pared by 10 bases and J by 0 bases, with 9 bases of the junction left unmatched. Looked up from germline, CDR1 is SEHNR and CDR2 is FQNEAQ (reference sequence). CDR3 length: 15 residues. The CDR3 here is CATTGTGPVNTEAFF. The CDR3 DNA sequence: TGTGCCACCACCGGGACAGGGCCTGTGAACACTGAAGCTTTCTTT. Full variable domain (rest looked up from reference TRBV7-9 and TRBJ1-1): DTGVSQNPRHKITKRGQNVTFRCDPISEHNRLYWYRQTLGQGPEFLTYFQNEAQLEKSRLLSDRFSAERPKGSFSTLEIQRTEQGDSAMYLCATTGTGPVNTEAFFGQGTRLTVV.

About this clone: This CDR3 is also generated by other DNA sequences in the sample. The chain uses TRBV6-1 and TRBJ2-7; D might be TRBD1 (5 bases). The CDR3 totals 14 residues. The V end lost 6 bases, the J end lost 0 bases, and 12 bases lay between the germline ends. Germline assignment: CDR1 MNHNS and CDR2 SASEGT. CDR3 protein: CASSSDRTSYEQYF. Here the CDR3 DNA reads TGTGCCAGCAGCTCTGACAGAACCTCCTACGAGCAGTACTTC.

This clone was seen just once. Other DNA sequences from this sample encode an identical CDR3 as well. This chain joins TRBV7-2 and TRBJ1-2; 9 bases are shared with TRBD1. Germline CDR1 reads SGHTA; CDR2 reads FQGNSA. The CDR3 has 13 amino acids. The ends lost 5 bases at V and 8 bases at J; junction bases unmatched: 6. CDR3 residues: CASSLQGALGYTF. CDR3 nucleotides: TGTGCCAGCAGCCTACAGGGGGCGCTCGGCTACACCTTC.

As DNA, the CDR3 is TGTGCCAGCGAAAAATTAAGCAATCAGCCCCAGCATTTT. Its translation is CASEKLSNQPQHF. This chain uses TRBV6-1 with TRBJ1-5; D is undetermined. This CDR3 is built from 13 residues. The germline CDR1 and CDR2 sequences are MNHNS and SASEGT. V dropped 8 bases and J dropped 1 base, with 9 bases sitting between them.